This TCR beta chain originates from a study of blood T cell repertoires in COVID-19. Some clones are missing from TCRdb's copy, which holds only in-frame ones; the method was immunoSEQ multiplex PCR. This sample has 130,000 to 150,000 clones, with about 80% found just once. The germline V and J ends were trimmed by 0 bases and 4 bases, with 17 bases remaining between them. Germline values: CDR1 SGHNT, CDR2 YYREEE (reference sequence). The length of the CDR3 is 17 residues. The V call is TRBV5-4, the J call TRBJ2-1; tentatively, D is TRBD2 (6 bases). This TCR came from a man between 65 and 79 years old who had recovered from COVID-19. The sequenced material came from peripheral blood. CDR3 DNA: TGTGCCAGCAGCTTGGCCGGGGGAAGGCGGGATTACAATGAGCAGTTCTTC. This translates into CASSLAGGRRDYNEQFF. Full variable domain (missing parts from reference TRBV5-4 and TRBJ2-1): ETGVTQSPTHLIKTRGQQVTLRCSSQSGHNTVSWYQQALGQGPQFIFQYYREEENGRGNFPPRFSGLQFPNYSSELNVNALELDDSALYLCASSLAGGRRDYNEQFFGPGTRLTVL.